The 2 T cell receptor beta chains below come from one sample, sequenced in a study of blood T cell repertoires in COVID-19. The assay was immunoSEQ multiplex PCR, and TCRdb's table has in-frame clones only and misses some. The sample consists of around 300,000 clones, approximately 83% of them appearing once. The sample was peripheral blood. The receptors come from a woman aged 70 to 79 with acute or convalescent COVID-19.

This rearrangement joins TRBV18 to TRBJ2-3; TRBD2 might be the D (6 bases). The germline CDR1 and CDR2 sequences are KGHSH and LQKENI. The CDR3 sequence is 14 residues long. The V end was cut by 2 bases, the J end by 5 bases, with 11 bases between. CDR3 bases: TGTGCCAGCTCACCAAGTCTAGCGAGAGATACGCAGTATTTT. It specifies CASSPSLARDTQYF.

This clone was observed a single time. The V and J genes are TRBV6-6 and TRBJ2-3; tentative D call: TRBD2 (5 bases). Trimming took off 7 bases at V and 2 bases at J, with 16 bases between the two ends. The length of the CDR3 is 15 residues. CDR1 and CDR2 from the germline V gene are MNHNY and SVGAGI (reference sequence). DNA of the CDR3: TGTGCCAGCACCACCACCCGGGGAACCACAGATACGCAGTATTTT. Protein sequence: CASTTTRGTTDTQYF.